Presented here are 15 T cell receptor beta chains from one specimen sequenced in a study of control samples from healthy donors and cancer patients. TCRdb's table, derived via immunoSEQ multiplex PCR, lists solely in-frame clones and lacks some. The sample records about 3,000 clones, over 90% being singletons. The material sequenced was PBMCs. The receptors originated from a man between 65 and 85 years old with lung cancer.

J is TRBJ2-5 and V is TRBV5-1; D is ambiguous. CDR1 is SGHRS and CDR2 is YFSETQ in the germline V gene. The CDR3 is made up of 15 amino acids. With 3 bases removed from V and 1 base from J, the gap between germline ends came to 13 bases. The CDR3 reads CASSSAGRGQETQYF. As DNA, the CDR3 is TGCGCCAGCAGCTCCGCAGGCCGCGGCCAAGAGACCCAGTACTTC. The entire variable domain, with the rest obtained from reference TRBV5-1 and TRBJ2-5, is as follows: KAGVTQTPRYLIKTRGQQVTLSCSPISGHRSVSWYQQTPGQGLQFLFEYFSETQRNKGNFPGRFSGRQFSNSRSEMNVSTLELGDSALYLCASSSAGRGQETQYFGPGTRLLVL.

CDR3 protein: CASSSGSGASSYEQYF. The CDR3 DNA reads as TGTGCCAGCAGCTCCGGGAGCGGGGCGAGCTCCTACGAGCAGTACTTC. V and J are TRBV9 and TRBJ2-7, with 7 nucleotides matching TRBD2. There are 16 residues in the CDR3. With V trimmed by 4 bases and J by 0 bases, 10 bases remained unmatched. Germline V lookup: CDR1 SGDLS, CDR2 YYNGEE.

This chain joins TRBV15 and TRBJ2-7; 7 nucleotides line up with TRBD1. Trimming at V came to 10 bases and at J to 2 bases, leaving 8 bases not matched to a gene. This CDR3 has 13 amino acids. Germline lookup yields CDR1 LNHNV and CDR2 YYDKDF (reference sequence). DNA for the CDR3: TGTGCCATACCGGGGCAGGGGGCCTACGAGCAGTACTTC. Translated: CAIPGQGAYEQYF.

The chain couples TRBV27 to TRBJ2-7; TRBD1 is a possible D gene (6 bases). The CDR3 consists of 14 residues. Between the trimmed V and J ends, which lost 7 bases and 0 bases, there was a span of 13 bases. Germline CDR1 and CDR2: MNHEY and SMNVEV (reference sequence). CDR3 region: CASTRAGVSYEQYF. The CDR3 DNA reads as TGTGCCAGCACTCGGGCAGGGGTCTCCTACGAGCAGTACTTC.

This chain links TRBV19 with TRBJ2-1, with D maybe TRBD2 (6 bases). Germline CDR1 and CDR2: LNHDA and SQIVND (reference sequence). The CDR3 sequence is 15 residues long. V gave up 7 bases and J gave up 0 bases, with 13 bases separating them. In DNA, the CDR3 is TGTGCCAGTACTATGGGGCGGGGCTCCTACAATGAGCAGTTCTTC. It translates to CASTMGRGSYNEQFF.

V is TRBV27 and J is TRBJ1-5; 8 bases match TRBD1. The CDR3 consists of 16 residues. J lost 3 bases, V lost 6 bases, and 10 bases had no gene match. Germline-derived CDR1 and CDR2 are MNHEY and SMNVEV (reference sequence). This CDR3 reads CASRSSRDRNNQPQHF. The CDR3 nucleotides read TGTGCCAGCAGGTCATCCCGGGACAGGAACAATCAGCCCCAGCATTTT.

The genes are TRBV12-3 or TRBV12-4 and TRBJ1-1; TRBD1 matches 8 bases. The CDR3 consists of 13 residues. The J segment lost 7 bases and the V segment lost 7 bases, leaving 8 bases of the junction unmatched. Here the CDR3 reads CASTSDREIEAFF. The CDR3 coding sequence is TGTGCCAGCACCTCGGACAGGGAAATTGAAGCTTTCTTT.

The table lists this clone with a count of one. J is TRBJ2-1 and V is TRBV6-1; tentative D call: TRBD2 (5 bases). V shed 2 bases and J shed 8 bases, with 16 bases lying between them. From germline, CDR1 is MNHNS and CDR2 SASEGT. The CDR3 length is 15 residues. The CDR3 loop is CASSELALGSHEQFF. The CDR3, as DNA: TGTGCCAGCAGTGAATTAGCTTTAGGGAGCCATGAGCAGTTCTTC.

In DNA, the CDR3 is TGTGCCAGCAGTGAATATGGGACTAGCGGGGTTTGGGGAGACGAGCAGTACTTC. Protein: CASSEYGTSGVWGDEQYF. The chain joins TRBV2 to TRBJ2-7; 13 bases are a match to TRBD2. This CDR3 spans 18 amino acids. Per germline, CDR1 SNHLY and CDR2 FYNNEI. Trimming cost V 2 bases and J 5 bases; bases outside gene matches: 12.

V and J are TRBV4-3 and TRBJ1-6; possibly TRBD1 for D (6 bases). Per the germline V gene, CDR1 is LGHNA and CDR2 is YSLEER. The CDR3 totals 14 residues. V lost 4 bases to trimming and J lost 8 bases, with 12 bases between them. CDR3 amino acids: CASSRGTMDSPLHF. CDR3 sequence (DNA): TGCGCCAGCAGCCGGGGGACAATGGATTCACCCCTCCACTTT.

DNA for the CDR3: TGTGCCAGCAGCTTAGGGCTATCGAGCAGGGCGGCTCTTGGGGCTTTCTTT. This gives the protein CASSLGLSSRAALGAFF. This chain uses TRBV7-9 with TRBJ1-1, with D perhaps matching TRBD1 (5 bases). CDR3 length equals 17 residues. Trimming shortened V by 1 base and J by 11 bases, and 26 bases separated the two germline ends. The germline V gene encodes CDR1 SEHNR and CDR2 FQNEAQ (reference sequence).

The chain has TRBV5-1 and TRBJ1-1, with D tentatively TRBD1 (6 bases). The CDR3 is 15 residues long. The V gene's germline CDR1 is SGHRS and CDR2 YFSETQ. The V end was cut by 0 bases, the J end by 4 bases, with 13 bases between. The CDR3 is CASSLGGGRGTEAFF. The CDR3 DNA reads as TGCGCCAGCAGCTTGGGAGGGGGGAGAGGCACTGAAGCTTTCTTT.

The chain employs TRBV2 and TRBJ1-5; 7 bases are a match to TRBD1. Looked up from germline, CDR1 is SNHLY and CDR2 is FYNNEI. J lost 2 bases, V lost 6 bases, and 10 bases had no gene match. This CDR3 contains 16 residues. CDR3 residues: CASREQTGLGNQPQHF. CDR3 sequence (DNA): TGTGCCAGCAGGGAACAGACAGGGTTGGGCAATCAGCCCCAGCATTTT.

This sequence joins TRBV12-5 and TRBJ2-7; D is unresolved. The CDR3 runs to 12 residues. Germline V gives CDR1 LGHNT, CDR2 FRNRAP. V was trimmed by 1 base and J by 4 bases, leaving 5 bases between them. CDR3 nucleotide sequence: TGTGCTAGTGGTTTGGCTGGTTACGAGCAGTACTTC. Translating gives CASGLAGYEQYF.

The chain recombines TRBV2 with TRBJ1-1; 10 nucleotides agree with TRBD1. This CDR3 region has 16 residues. V lost 0 bases, J lost 4 bases, and 5 bases stayed unmatched. CDR1 and CDR2 (germline): SNHLY, FYNNEI. In DNA form, the CDR3 reads TGTGCCAGCAGTGAAGCAAGACAGGGGGCAGCCACTGAAGCTTTCTTT. Translated, it gives CASSEARQGAATEAFF.